A selection of T cell receptor beta chains follows, all from one sample in a study of cytomegalovirus exposure and HLA in healthy donors. This table comes from immunoSEQ multiplex PCR, and its TCRdb copy is limited to in-frame clones, with some not included. The table records more than 95,000 clones, 65% to 80% of them present only once. The sequencing input was PBMCs. The source of these receptors is a woman aged 55-69 years in good health and CMV-seropositive. Both conserved end residues are trimmed from each CDR3. The order of the fields is CDR3 protein, J gene, V gene.

CDR3aa: ASSPGQGPGAF; j_gene: TRBJ1-1; v_gene: TRBV18
CDR3aa: ASSINRANGLSLYQPQH; j_gene: TRBJ1-5; v_gene: TRBV19
CDR3aa: ASSYSMGGRYGYT; j_gene: TRBJ1-2; v_gene: TRBV6-5
CDR3aa: ASAGGQGDVETQY; j_gene: TRBJ2-5; v_gene: TRBV7-3
CDR3aa: SVEATNQYGYT; j_gene: TRBJ1-2; v_gene: TRBV29-1
CDR3aa: ASSGRTGATIL; j_gene: TRBJ2-7; v_gene: TRBV6-1
CDR3aa: SASINNSYEQY; j_gene: TRBJ2-7; v_gene: TRBV29-1
CDR3aa: ASSIDWTTLQGRLNYGYT; j_gene: TRBJ1-2; v_gene: TRBV19
CDR3aa: ASSPGQGNTEAF; j_gene: TRBJ1-1; v_gene: TRBV5-1
CDR3aa: ASSQGAYQETQY; j_gene: TRBJ2-5; v_gene: TRBV4-3
CDR3aa: ASSQGQLANYGYT; j_gene: TRBJ1-2; v_gene: TRBV4-1
CDR3aa: ASTRDSSSYNEQF; j_gene: TRBJ2-1; v_gene: TRBV5-1
CDR3aa: ASQGTALAKNIQY; j_gene: TRBJ2-4; v_gene: TRBV2